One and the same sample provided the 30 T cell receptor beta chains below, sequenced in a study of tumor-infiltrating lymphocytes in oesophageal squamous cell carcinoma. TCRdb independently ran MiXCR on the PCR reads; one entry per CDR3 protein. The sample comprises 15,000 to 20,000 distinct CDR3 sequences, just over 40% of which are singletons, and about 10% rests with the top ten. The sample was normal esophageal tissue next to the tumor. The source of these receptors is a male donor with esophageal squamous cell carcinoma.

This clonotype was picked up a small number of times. CDR3 region: CASSSRLPGTGTYNEQFF. The CDR3 nucleotides read TGTGCCAGCAGCTCACGACTCCCCGGGACAGGGACATACAATGAGCAGTTCTTC. The rearrangement links TRBV7-2 to TRBJ2-1, with TRBD1 identical over 9 bases. After removal of 4 bases from V and 4 bases from J, the junction contained 14 bases not matched to a gene. There are 18 residues in the CDR3. Germline assignment: CDR1 SGHTA and CDR2 FQGNSA.

The DNA for the CDR3 is TGTGCCAGCAGCTTAGGTATCGCGTTGGGCTACAATGAGCAGTTCTTC. Translated, it gives CASSLGIALGYNEQFF. The J gene is TRBJ2-1, the V gene TRBV7-6; D is undetermined. The germline CDR1 and CDR2 sequences are SGHVS and FNYEAQ. There are 16 residues in the CDR3. V dropped 1 base and J dropped 3 bases, with 13 bases sitting between them.

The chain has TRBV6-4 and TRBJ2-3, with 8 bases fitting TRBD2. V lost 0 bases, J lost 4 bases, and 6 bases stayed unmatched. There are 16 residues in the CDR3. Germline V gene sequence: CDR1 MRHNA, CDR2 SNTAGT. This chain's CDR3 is CASSDSDRGGPDTQYF. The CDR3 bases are TGTGCCAGCAGTGACTCTGACCGGGGGGGCCCAGATACGCAGTATTTT.

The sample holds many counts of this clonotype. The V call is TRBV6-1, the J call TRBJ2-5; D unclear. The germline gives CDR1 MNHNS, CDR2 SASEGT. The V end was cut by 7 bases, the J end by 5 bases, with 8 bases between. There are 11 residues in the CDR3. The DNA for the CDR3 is TGTGCCAGCACCATCGGGGAGACCCAGTACTTC. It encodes CASTIGETQYF.

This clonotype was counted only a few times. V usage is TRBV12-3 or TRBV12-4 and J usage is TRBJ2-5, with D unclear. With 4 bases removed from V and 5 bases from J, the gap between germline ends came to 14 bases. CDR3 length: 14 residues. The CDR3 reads CASSSEANRETQYF. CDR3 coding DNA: TGTGCCAGCAGTTCCGAGGCTAATAGGGAGACCCAGTACTTC.

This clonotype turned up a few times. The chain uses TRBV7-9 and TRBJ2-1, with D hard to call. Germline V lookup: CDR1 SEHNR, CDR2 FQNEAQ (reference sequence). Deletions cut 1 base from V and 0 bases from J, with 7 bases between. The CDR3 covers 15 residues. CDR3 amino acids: CASSLVLGSYNEQFF. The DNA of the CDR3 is TGTGCCAGCAGCTTAGTTCTCGGCTCCTACAATGAGCAGTTCTTC.

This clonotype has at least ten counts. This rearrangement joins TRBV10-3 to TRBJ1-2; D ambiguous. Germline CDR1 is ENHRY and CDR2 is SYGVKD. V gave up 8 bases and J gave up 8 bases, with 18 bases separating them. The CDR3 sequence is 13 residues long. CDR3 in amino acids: CAIRSGDAIGYTF. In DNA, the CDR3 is TGTGCCATCCGGAGCGGTGATGCTATAGGCTACACCTTC.

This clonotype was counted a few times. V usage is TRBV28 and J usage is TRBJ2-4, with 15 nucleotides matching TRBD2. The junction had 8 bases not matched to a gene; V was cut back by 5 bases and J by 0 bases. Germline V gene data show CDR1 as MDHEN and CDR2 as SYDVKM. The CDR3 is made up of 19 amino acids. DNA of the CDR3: TGTGCCAGCAGTCCCTGGACTAGCGGGGGGGTCCGAGCCAAAAACATTCAGTACTTC. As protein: CASSPWTSGGVRAKNIQYF.

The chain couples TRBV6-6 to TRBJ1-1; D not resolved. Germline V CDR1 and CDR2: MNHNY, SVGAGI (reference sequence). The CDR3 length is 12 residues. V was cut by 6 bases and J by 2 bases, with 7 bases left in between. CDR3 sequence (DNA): TGTGCCAGCAGGCGTAGAAACACTGAAGCTTTCTTT. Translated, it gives CASRRRNTEAFF.

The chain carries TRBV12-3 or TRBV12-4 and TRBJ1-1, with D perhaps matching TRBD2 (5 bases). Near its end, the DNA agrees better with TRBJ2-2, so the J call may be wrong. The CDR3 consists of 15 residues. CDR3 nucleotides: TGTGCCAGCAGTGACCCCGGAGGGAACACCGGGGAGCTGTTTTTT. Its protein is CASSDPGGNTGELFF.

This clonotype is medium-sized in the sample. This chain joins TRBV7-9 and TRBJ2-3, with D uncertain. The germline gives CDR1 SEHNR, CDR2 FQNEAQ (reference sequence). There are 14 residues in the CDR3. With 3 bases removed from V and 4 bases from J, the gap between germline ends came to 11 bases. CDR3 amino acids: CASSLGSAADTQYF. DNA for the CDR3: TGTGCCAGCAGCTTGGGGTCTGCAGCAGATACGCAGTATTTT.

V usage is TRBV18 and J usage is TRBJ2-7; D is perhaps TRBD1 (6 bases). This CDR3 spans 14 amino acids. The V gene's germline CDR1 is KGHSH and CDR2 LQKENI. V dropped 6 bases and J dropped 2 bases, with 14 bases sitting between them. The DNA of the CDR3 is TGTGCCAGCTCCGAGGCACAGGGCCCCTACGAGCAGTACTTC. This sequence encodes CASSEAQGPYEQYF.

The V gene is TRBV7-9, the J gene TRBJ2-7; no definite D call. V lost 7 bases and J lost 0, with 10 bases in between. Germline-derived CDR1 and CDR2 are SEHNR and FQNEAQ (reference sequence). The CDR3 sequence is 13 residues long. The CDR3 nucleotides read TGTGCCAGCACGGGCGGAGACTCCTACGAGCAGTACTTC. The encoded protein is CASTGGDSYEQYF.

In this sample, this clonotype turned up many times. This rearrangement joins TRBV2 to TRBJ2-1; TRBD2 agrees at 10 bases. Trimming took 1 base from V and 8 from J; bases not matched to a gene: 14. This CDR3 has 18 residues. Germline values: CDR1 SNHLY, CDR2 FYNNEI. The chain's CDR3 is CASSEGTIWASGSDEQFF. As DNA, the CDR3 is TGTGCCAGCAGTGAAGGGACCATCTGGGCTAGCGGGAGTGATGAGCAGTTCTTC.

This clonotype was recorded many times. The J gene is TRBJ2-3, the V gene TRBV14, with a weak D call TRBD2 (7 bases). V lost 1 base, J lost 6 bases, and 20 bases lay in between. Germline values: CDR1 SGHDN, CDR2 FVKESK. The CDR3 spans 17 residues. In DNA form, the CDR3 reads TGTGCCAGCAGCCAAGCCCGCGGCGGGGGCTATGTTGATACGCAGTATTTT. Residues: CASSQARGGGYVDTQYF.

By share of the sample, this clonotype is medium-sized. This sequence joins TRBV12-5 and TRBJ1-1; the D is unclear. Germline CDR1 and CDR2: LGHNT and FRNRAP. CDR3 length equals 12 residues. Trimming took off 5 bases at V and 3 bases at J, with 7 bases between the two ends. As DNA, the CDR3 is TGTGCTAGTGGTCCCTCGTACACTGAAGCTTTCTTT. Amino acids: CASGPSYTEAFF.

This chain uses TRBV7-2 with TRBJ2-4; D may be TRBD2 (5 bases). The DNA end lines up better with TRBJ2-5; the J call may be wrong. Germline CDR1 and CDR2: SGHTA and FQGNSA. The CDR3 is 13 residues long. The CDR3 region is CASKDFLRETQYF. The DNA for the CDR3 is TGTGCCAGCAAGGACTTCTTGCGAGAGACCCAGTACTTC.

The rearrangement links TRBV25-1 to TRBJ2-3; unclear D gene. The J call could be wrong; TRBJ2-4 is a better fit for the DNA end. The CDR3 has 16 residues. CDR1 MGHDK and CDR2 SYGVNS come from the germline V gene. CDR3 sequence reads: CASSEYTKELGLGQYF. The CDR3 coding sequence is TGTGCCAGCAGTGAATATACGAAGGAGTTGGGCCTAGGTCAGTACTTC.

This CDR3 reads CASSESIAGSSYNEQFF. The DNA of the CDR3 is TGTGCCAGCAGCGAAAGTATTGCAGGTAGCTCCTACAATGAGCAGTTCTTC. The J gene is TRBJ2-4, the V gene TRBV7-6, with no clear D. The end of the DNA is better explained by TRBJ2-1, so the J call may be wrong. Germline V lookup: CDR1 SGHVS, CDR2 FNYEAQ. The CDR3 extends over 17 amino acids.

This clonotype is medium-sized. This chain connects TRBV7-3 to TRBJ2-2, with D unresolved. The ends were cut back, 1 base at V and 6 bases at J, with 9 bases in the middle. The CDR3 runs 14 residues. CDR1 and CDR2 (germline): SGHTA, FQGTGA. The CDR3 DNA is TGTGCCAGCAGCTTAAGCCACTTTGCCGGGGAGCTGTTTTTT. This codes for CASSLSHFAGELFF.

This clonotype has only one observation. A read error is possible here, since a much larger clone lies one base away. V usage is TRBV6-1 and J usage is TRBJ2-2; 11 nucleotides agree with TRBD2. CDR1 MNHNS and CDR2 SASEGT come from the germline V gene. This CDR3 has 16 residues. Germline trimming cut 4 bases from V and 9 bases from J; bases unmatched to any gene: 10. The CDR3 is CASSVGSSGRRWELFF. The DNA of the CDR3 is TGTGCCAGCAGTGTAGGGTCTAGCGGGAGGAGGTGGGAGCTGTTTTTT.

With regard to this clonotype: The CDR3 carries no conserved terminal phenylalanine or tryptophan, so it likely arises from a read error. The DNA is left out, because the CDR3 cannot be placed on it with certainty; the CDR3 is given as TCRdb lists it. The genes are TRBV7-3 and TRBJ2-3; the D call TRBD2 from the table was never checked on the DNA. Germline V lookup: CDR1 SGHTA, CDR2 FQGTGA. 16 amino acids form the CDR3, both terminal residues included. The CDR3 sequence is CASSFGGEVETQYFGP.

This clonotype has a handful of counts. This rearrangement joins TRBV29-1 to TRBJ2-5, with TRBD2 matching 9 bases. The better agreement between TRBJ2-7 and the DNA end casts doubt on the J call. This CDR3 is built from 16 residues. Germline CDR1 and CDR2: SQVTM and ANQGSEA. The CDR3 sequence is CSVLPQTSGKAYEQYF. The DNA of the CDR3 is TGCAGCGTCCTCCCTCAGACTAGCGGAAAGGCCTACGAGCAGTACTTC.

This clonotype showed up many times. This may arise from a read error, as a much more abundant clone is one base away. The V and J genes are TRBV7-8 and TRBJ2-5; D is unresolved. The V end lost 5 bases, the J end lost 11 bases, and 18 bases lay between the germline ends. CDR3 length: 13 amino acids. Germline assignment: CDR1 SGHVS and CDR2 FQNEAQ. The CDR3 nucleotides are TGTGCCAGCAGCCCCGGCGAGGTGAGTGAGCAGTACTTC. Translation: CASSPGEVSEQYF.

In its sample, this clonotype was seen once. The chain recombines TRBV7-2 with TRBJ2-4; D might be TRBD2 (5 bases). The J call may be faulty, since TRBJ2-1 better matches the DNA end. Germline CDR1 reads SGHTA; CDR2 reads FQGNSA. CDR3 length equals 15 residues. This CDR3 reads CASTSTGNTYNEQFF. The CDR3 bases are TGTGCCAGCACCTCCACCGGGAACACCTACAATGAGCAGTTCTTC.

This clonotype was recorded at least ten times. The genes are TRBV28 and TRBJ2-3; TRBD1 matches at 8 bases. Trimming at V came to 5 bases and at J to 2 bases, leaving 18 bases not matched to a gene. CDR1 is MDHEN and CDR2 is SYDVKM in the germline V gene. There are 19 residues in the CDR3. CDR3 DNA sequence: TGTGCCAGCAGTGCCTCAGGGGGCTGGGGCACACGGGACACAGATACGCAGTATTTT. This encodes CASSASGGWGTRDTDTQYF.

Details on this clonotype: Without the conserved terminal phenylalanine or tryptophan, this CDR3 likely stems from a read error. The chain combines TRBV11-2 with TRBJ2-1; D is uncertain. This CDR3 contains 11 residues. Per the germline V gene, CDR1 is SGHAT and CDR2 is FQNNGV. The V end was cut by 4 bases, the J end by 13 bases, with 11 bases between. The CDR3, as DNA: TGTGCCAGCAGCTCCGGTTTTTCCCAGTTCTTA. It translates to CASSSGFSQFL.

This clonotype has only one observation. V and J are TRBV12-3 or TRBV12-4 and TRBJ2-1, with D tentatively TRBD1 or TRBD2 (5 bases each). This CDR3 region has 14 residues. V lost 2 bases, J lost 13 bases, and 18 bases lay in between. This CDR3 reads CASSLLGGGETQFF. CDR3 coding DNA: TGTGCCAGCAGTTTACTCGGTGGGGGTGAGACCCAGTTCTTC.

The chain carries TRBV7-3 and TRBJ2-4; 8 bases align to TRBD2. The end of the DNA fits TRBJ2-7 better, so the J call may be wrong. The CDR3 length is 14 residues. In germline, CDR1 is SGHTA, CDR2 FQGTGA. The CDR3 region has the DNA TGTGCCAGCAGCTTAGCGGGGGGATCCTACGAGCAGTACTTC. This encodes CASSLAGGSYEQYF.

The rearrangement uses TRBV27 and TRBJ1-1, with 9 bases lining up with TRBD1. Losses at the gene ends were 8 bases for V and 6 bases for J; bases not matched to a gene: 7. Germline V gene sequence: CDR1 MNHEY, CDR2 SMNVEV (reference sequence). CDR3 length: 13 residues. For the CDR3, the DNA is TGTGCCAGCGCGTGGACAGGGGACTCTGAAGCTTTCTTT. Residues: CASAWTGDSEAFF.